These 15 T cell receptor beta chains share one sample of origin, sequenced in a study of blood T cell repertoires in COVID-19 (dated by TCRdb to 2018 to 2020). Preparation of the library involved the immunoSEQ multiplex PCR assay. The table was pulled from immuneACCESS by TCRdb, which kept in-frame rearrangements only. Such tables lose some clones; where checked, under half of the loss comes from unresolved V genes, and the rest has no known cause. This sample has 200,000 to 250,000 clones in its table, and approximately 90% of those were observed once. The ten largest clones capture less than 3.5% of the sample. Specimen: peripheral blood. The receptors originated from a man younger than 40 with COVID-19, enrolled during active disease.

The count of this clone is one. The chain employs TRBV28 and TRBJ2-2; D call uncertain. This CDR3 region has 15 residues. V was shortened by 4 bases and J by 2 bases, with 11 bases between the two germline ends. From germline, CDR1 is MDHEN and CDR2 SYDVKM. The CDR3 region is CASSYARFNTGELFF. The CDR3 DNA is TGTGCCAGCAGTTACGCCAGATTTAACACCGGGGAGCTGTTTTTT. The variable domain in full, completed from reference TRBV28 and TRBJ2-2, reads DVKVTQSSRYLVKRTGEKVFLECVQDMDHENMFWYRQDPGLGLRLIYFSYDVKMKEKGDIPEGYSVSREKKERFSLILESASTNQTSMYLCASSYARFNTGELFFGEGSRLTVL.

This chain links TRBV9 with TRBJ2-2, with TRBD1 matching 7 bases. This CDR3 is 15 amino acids long. V was clipped by 3 bases and J by 5 bases; unmatched bases: 7. Germline loops: CDR1 SGDLS, CDR2 YYNGEE. The CDR3 reads CASSAGQVGTGELFF. The CDR3 nucleotides are TGTGCCAGCAGCGCTGGACAGGTCGGGACCGGGGAGCTGTTTTTT.

The rearrangement uses TRBV20-1 and TRBJ1-2, with D tentatively TRBD1 (6 bases). Per germline, CDR1 DFQATT and CDR2 SNEGSKA (reference sequence). This CDR3 is built from 11 residues. V dropped 7 bases and J dropped 8 bases, with 14 bases sitting between them. As DNA, the CDR3 is TGCAGTGGGACAGAGCGTACGGGCTACACCTTC. Translated, it gives CSGTERTGYTF.

The DNA for the CDR3 is TGCGCCAGCTCTAGCGGGAGGGCCTTGGAGACCCAGTACTTC. Translation: CASSSGRALETQYF. The chain uses TRBV5-1 and TRBJ2-5; 12 positions match TRBD2. Germline V CDR1 and CDR2: SGHRS, YFSETQ. Trimming took 7 bases from V and 5 from J; bases not matched to a gene: 6. The CDR3 extends over 14 amino acids.

The genes are TRBV5-5 and TRBJ2-3; no clear D. CDR1 is SGHKS and CDR2 is YYEKEE in the germline V gene (reference sequence). V was trimmed by 2 bases and J by 4 bases, leaving 5 bases between them. This CDR3 comprises 12 residues. CDR3 coding DNA: TGTGCCAGCAGCTTTTCTTCAGATACGCAGTATTTT. Its translation: CASSFSSDTQYF.

The rearrangement uses TRBV7-9 and TRBJ2-1, with 9 bases lining up with TRBD2. Germline CDR1 reads SEHNR; CDR2 reads FQNEAQ (reference sequence). This CDR3 has 15 residues. J gave up 7 bases and V 5 bases, and 9 bases lay outside the gene matches. The CDR3 sequence: CASSRTIAGDNEQFF. In DNA, the CDR3 is TGTGCCAGCAGCCGGACGATAGCGGGAGATAATGAGCAGTTCTTC.

The gene calls are TRBV5-6 and TRBJ1-6, with 9 bases identical to TRBD1. The J segment lost 8 bases and the V segment lost 3 bases, leaving 6 bases of the junction unmatched. Looked up from germline, CDR1 is SGHDT and CDR2 is YYEEEE. This CDR3 has 15 residues. The DNA for the CDR3 is TGTGCCAGCAGCTGGACAGGGGAAAAGGATTCACCCCTCCACTTT. Protein sequence: CASSWTGEKDSPLHF.

The rearrangement uses TRBV6-5 and TRBJ2-1; 8 bases are shared with TRBD1. The CDR3 runs to 16 residues. CDR1 MNHEY and CDR2 SVGAGI come from the germline V gene. V dropped 2 bases and J dropped 7; count of bases not matched to a gene: 10. CDR3: CASSYESGGLENEQFF. CDR3 nucleotides: TGTGCCAGCAGTTACGAGTCAGGGGGCCTCGAGAATGAGCAGTTCTTC.

J is TRBJ1-6 and V is TRBV7-2; 7 bases fit TRBD1. Losses at the gene ends were 0 bases for V and 7 bases for J; bases not matched to a gene: 6. From germline, CDR1 is SGHTA and CDR2 FQGNSA. The CDR3 has 16 residues. The CDR3 spells CASSLATGRPNSPLHF. The CDR3 nucleotides are TGTGCCAGCAGCTTAGCGACAGGGAGGCCCAATTCACCCCTCCACTTT.

Only one count was recorded for this clone. This chain connects TRBV27 to TRBJ2-3; D gene ambiguous. CDR1 MNHEY and CDR2 SMNVEV come from the germline V gene (reference sequence). The CDR3 has 11 residues. Trimming removed 10 bases from V and 1 base from J, with 6 bases in between. The DNA for the CDR3 is TGTGCCACCCGCGGCACAGATACGCAGTATTTT. Protein: CATRGTDTQYF.

V is TRBV29-1 and J is TRBJ2-6; maybe TRBD2 (6 bases). Germline CDR1 reads SQVTM; CDR2 reads ANQGSEA. Trimming took 4 bases from V and 4 from J, leaving 20 bases between them. The CDR3 sequence is 17 residues long. In nucleotides, the CDR3 is TGCAGCGTTGGAACCTTAGACGGGGGAGCCGGGGCCAACGTCCTGACTTTC. Translation gives CSVGTLDGGAGANVLTF.

This chain uses TRBV11-1 with TRBJ2-7; D is perhaps TRBD1 (6 bases). V lost 6 bases and J lost 1, with 19 bases in between. The CDR3 totals 16 residues. Germline V gene lookup returns CDR1 SGHAT and CDR2 FQDESV (reference sequence). Here the CDR3 reads CASSLNHRVRSYEQYF. CDR3 nucleotides: TGTGCCAGCAGTCTGAACCACAGGGTTCGATCCTACGAGCAGTACTTC.

The rearrangement links TRBV19 to TRBJ1-5; D gene unclear. The CDR3 totals 17 residues. Trimming removed 6 bases from V and 4 bases from J, with 22 bases in between. The germline gives CDR1 LNHDA, CDR2 SQIVND (reference sequence). In DNA form, the CDR3 reads TGTGCCAGTAGCCCCACGACCAGCAGGCAAGAGAATCAGCCCCAGCATTTT. Encoded protein: CASSPTTSRQENQPQHF.

Only one count was recorded for this clone. The gene calls are TRBV28 and TRBJ1-6; 9 nucleotides agree with TRBD1. The CDR3 consists of 15 residues. Trimming at V came to 6 bases and at J to 5 bases, leaving 5 bases not matched to a gene. Germline CDR1 MDHEN, CDR2 SYDVKM. CDR3 nucleotides: TGTGCCAGCAGCCCCTGGGACAGGGATAATTCACCCCTCCACTTT. Translating it yields CASSPWDRDNSPLHF.

The rearrangement joins TRBV7-2 to TRBJ2-7; TRBD2 might be the D (5 bases). V gave up 4 bases and J gave up 4 bases, with 11 bases separating them. Germline CDR1 reads SGHTA; CDR2 reads FQGNSA. The CDR3 length is 13 residues. The CDR3 sequence: CASSSGSVYEQYF. CDR3 nucleotides: TGTGCCAGCAGCTCGGGATCGGTATACGAGCAGTACTTC.